The source of this TCR beta chain is a study of preoperative IRX-2 immunotherapy in early breast cancer. Trimming cost V 3 bases and J 6 bases, with 11 bases left between them. The CDR3 contains 14 residues. The V gene's germline CDR1 is KGHSH and CDR2 LQKENI. Some clones are missing from TCRdb's copy, which holds only in-frame ones; the method was immunoSEQ multiplex PCR. The table lists some 42,000 clones, approximately 85% of them singletons. Treatment defined: preoperative locoregional IRX-2 cytokine immunotherapy. This phase Ib study tested locoregional IRX-2 cytokine immunotherapy given before surgery.

Sequenced here: lymph node tissue, sampled after IRX-2 immunotherapy. This receptor was obtained from a human donor with breast cancer. The chain combines TRBV18 with TRBJ1-4; D is undetermined. CDR3 in amino acids: CASSPESWDEKLFF. In DNA, the CDR3 is TGTGCCAGCTCACCCGAGTCGTGGGATGAAAAACTGTTTTTT.